These 14 T cell receptor beta chains were all obtained from the same sample, sequenced in a study of beta chain features in type 1 diabetes. The study's findings and limits: Type 1 diabetes patients had TCRB CDR3s that were shorter (moderately but significantly so) in all four CD4+ subsets.

Antigens of these TCRs are unknown. Expressed TCRB transcripts were sequenced, since all the RNA that had been isolated was reverse transcribed. Sequencing was performed with immunoSEQ multiplex PCR; in TCRdb, only in-frame clones are kept and a portion is missing. Of 95,000 to 150,000 clones listed, about 15% are singletons. Sequencing was carried out using central memory CD4+ T cells from blood. These receptors were obtained from a man aged 30 to 45 with type 1 diabetes.

The chain couples TRBV7-9 to TRBJ2-7; D tentatively reads TRBD1 or TRBD2 (5 bases each). Germline values: CDR1 SEHNR, CDR2 FQNEAQ (reference sequence). Trimming removed 5 bases at V and 2 bases at J, with 13 bases between. The CDR3 totals 14 residues. In DNA form, the CDR3 reads TGTGCCAGCAGCCGGGGACCGAAACCCTACGAGCAGTACTTC. Translated: CASSRGPKPYEQYF.

The V gene is TRBV18, the J gene TRBJ1-4, with D unclear. The V gene's germline CDR1 is KGHSH and CDR2 LQKENI. Between the trimmed V and J ends, which lost 5 bases and 2 bases, there was a span of 12 bases. This CDR3 has 15 residues. CDR3 bases: TGTGCCAGCTCAGACACCGGGAATACTAATGAAAAACTGTTTTTT. This gives the protein CASSDTGNTNEKLFF.

V usage is TRBV5-1 and J usage is TRBJ2-1; D might be TRBD2 (6 bases). There are 12 residues in the CDR3. The germline V gene has CDR1 SGHRS and CDR2 YFSETQ. Trimming removed 3 bases from V and 6 bases from J, with 7 bases in between. DNA of the CDR3: TGCGCCAGCAGCTCCGGGGGCAATGAGCAGTTCTTC. It translates to CASSSGGNEQFF.

This clone was seen a handful of times. The CDR3 reads CASSISGNYGYTF. The CDR3 nucleotides read TGTGCCAGTAGTATCAGCGGGAACTATGGCTACACCTTC. The chain has TRBV19 and TRBJ1-2; D gene unclear. The CDR3 has 13 residues. Germline V CDR1 and CDR2: LNHDA, SQIVND (reference sequence). V shed 3 bases and J shed 2 bases, with 7 bases lying between them.

V gene TRBV29-1 combines with J gene TRBJ2-3; possible D gene TRBD2, 7 bases. Germline loops: CDR1 SQVTM, CDR2 ANQGSEA. The V end lost 7 bases, the J end lost 2 bases, and 16 bases lay between the germline ends. This CDR3 is 14 amino acids long. The CDR3 region has the DNA TGCAGCGGGCGGGGGCCGGGGCTCACAGATACGCAGTATTTT. It translates to CSGRGPGLTDTQYF.

The J gene is TRBJ2-1, the V gene TRBV19, with a weak D call TRBD1 (6 bases). V was trimmed by 6 bases and J by 5 bases, leaving 11 bases between them. CDR1 is LNHDA and CDR2 is SQIVND in the germline V gene (reference sequence). The CDR3 has 13 residues. The CDR3 DNA sequence: TGTGCCAGTAGGCTCAGGGGCAACAATGAGCAGTTCTTC. Its protein product is CASRLRGNNEQFF.

CDR3 coding DNA: TGTGCCAGCAGCTTAGCTGATCGGGACAGGGGAATTGGCTACACCTTC. Amino acid sequence: CASSLADRDRGIGYTF. This chain joins TRBV7-9 and TRBJ1-2, with 10 bases identical to TRBD1. After removal of 0 bases from V and 7 bases from J, the junction contained 8 bases not matched to a gene. This CDR3 contains 16 residues. CDR1 is SEHNR and CDR2 is FQNEAQ in the germline V gene (reference sequence).

The sample holds a few counts of this clone. This rearrangement joins TRBV10-3 to TRBJ1-2, with D possibly being TRBD1 (5 bases). Germline lookup yields CDR1 ENHRY and CDR2 SYGVKD. CDR3 length equals 16 residues. Trimming cost V 3 bases and J 7 bases, with 21 bases left between them. DNA of the CDR3: TGTGCCATCAGTGAAGTGGGGCAGGGTAGTTTTGGTGGCTACACCTTC. Its protein product is CAISEVGQGSFGGYTF.

The rearrangement links TRBV7-2 to TRBJ1-2, with D unresolved. Trimming cost V 5 bases and J 8 bases, with 15 bases left between them. Germline V CDR1 and CDR2: SGHTA, FQGNSA. The CDR3 has 13 amino acids. The CDR3 DNA sequence: TGTGCCAGCAGCCCGGCCGGAATAAAGGGCTACACCTTC. Encoded protein: CASSPAGIKGYTF.

This clone was found a few times. The chain carries TRBV7-2 and TRBJ2-3; no definite D call. Trimming took 5 bases from V and 6 from J, leaving 9 bases between them. This CDR3 contains 12 residues. Germline values: CDR1 SGHTA, CDR2 FQGNSA. This CDR3 reads CASSNSRDTQYF. The CDR3 nucleotides read TGTGCCAGCAGCAACAGTCGCGATACGCAGTATTTT.

This chain uses TRBV7-2 with TRBJ2-4, with D perhaps assigned TRBD1 or TRBD2 (5 bases each). Germline V gene sequence: CDR1 SGHTA, CDR2 FQGNSA. Between the trimmed V and J ends, which lost 5 bases and 6 bases, there was a span of 11 bases. The CDR3 runs to 13 residues. DNA for the CDR3: TGTGCCAGCAGCACTGGTGGGGGAAACATTCAGTACTTC. Amino acid sequence: CASSTGGGNIQYF.

This clone turned up a few times. The CDR3: CASSLLGGPGGELFF. The CDR3 DNA follows: TGTGCCAGCAGCTTACTAGGGGGTCCTGGCGGGGAGCTGTTTTTT. V and J are TRBV7-2 and TRBJ2-2; a weak D match, TRBD1 (6 bases). Germline CDR1 and CDR2: SGHTA and FQGNSA. This CDR3 spans 15 amino acids. V lost 2 bases to trimming and J lost 7 bases, with 14 bases between them.

This clone was seen a few times. The chain carries TRBV7-9 and TRBJ2-7; 8 bases match TRBD1. The CDR3 has 15 residues. Per the germline V gene, CDR1 is SEHNR and CDR2 is FQNEAQ (reference sequence). The junction had 9 bases not matched to a gene; V was cut back by 5 bases and J by 3 bases. The chain's CDR3 is CASSRQTGADYEQYF. CDR3 DNA: TGTGCCAGCAGCCGCCAGACAGGGGCAGACTACGAGCAGTACTTC.

This clone turned up a few times. The CDR3 reads CSAYQGGGEKLFF. The CDR3 DNA reads TGCAGCGCTTACCAGGGTGGGGGTGAAAAACTGTTTTTT. The J gene is TRBJ1-4, the V gene TRBV29-1; TRBD1 might be the D (5 bases). Germline V gene lookup returns CDR1 SQVTM and CDR2 ANQGSEA. The V and J ends lost 7 bases and 7 bases respectively, with 16 bases between them. This CDR3 has 13 amino acids.